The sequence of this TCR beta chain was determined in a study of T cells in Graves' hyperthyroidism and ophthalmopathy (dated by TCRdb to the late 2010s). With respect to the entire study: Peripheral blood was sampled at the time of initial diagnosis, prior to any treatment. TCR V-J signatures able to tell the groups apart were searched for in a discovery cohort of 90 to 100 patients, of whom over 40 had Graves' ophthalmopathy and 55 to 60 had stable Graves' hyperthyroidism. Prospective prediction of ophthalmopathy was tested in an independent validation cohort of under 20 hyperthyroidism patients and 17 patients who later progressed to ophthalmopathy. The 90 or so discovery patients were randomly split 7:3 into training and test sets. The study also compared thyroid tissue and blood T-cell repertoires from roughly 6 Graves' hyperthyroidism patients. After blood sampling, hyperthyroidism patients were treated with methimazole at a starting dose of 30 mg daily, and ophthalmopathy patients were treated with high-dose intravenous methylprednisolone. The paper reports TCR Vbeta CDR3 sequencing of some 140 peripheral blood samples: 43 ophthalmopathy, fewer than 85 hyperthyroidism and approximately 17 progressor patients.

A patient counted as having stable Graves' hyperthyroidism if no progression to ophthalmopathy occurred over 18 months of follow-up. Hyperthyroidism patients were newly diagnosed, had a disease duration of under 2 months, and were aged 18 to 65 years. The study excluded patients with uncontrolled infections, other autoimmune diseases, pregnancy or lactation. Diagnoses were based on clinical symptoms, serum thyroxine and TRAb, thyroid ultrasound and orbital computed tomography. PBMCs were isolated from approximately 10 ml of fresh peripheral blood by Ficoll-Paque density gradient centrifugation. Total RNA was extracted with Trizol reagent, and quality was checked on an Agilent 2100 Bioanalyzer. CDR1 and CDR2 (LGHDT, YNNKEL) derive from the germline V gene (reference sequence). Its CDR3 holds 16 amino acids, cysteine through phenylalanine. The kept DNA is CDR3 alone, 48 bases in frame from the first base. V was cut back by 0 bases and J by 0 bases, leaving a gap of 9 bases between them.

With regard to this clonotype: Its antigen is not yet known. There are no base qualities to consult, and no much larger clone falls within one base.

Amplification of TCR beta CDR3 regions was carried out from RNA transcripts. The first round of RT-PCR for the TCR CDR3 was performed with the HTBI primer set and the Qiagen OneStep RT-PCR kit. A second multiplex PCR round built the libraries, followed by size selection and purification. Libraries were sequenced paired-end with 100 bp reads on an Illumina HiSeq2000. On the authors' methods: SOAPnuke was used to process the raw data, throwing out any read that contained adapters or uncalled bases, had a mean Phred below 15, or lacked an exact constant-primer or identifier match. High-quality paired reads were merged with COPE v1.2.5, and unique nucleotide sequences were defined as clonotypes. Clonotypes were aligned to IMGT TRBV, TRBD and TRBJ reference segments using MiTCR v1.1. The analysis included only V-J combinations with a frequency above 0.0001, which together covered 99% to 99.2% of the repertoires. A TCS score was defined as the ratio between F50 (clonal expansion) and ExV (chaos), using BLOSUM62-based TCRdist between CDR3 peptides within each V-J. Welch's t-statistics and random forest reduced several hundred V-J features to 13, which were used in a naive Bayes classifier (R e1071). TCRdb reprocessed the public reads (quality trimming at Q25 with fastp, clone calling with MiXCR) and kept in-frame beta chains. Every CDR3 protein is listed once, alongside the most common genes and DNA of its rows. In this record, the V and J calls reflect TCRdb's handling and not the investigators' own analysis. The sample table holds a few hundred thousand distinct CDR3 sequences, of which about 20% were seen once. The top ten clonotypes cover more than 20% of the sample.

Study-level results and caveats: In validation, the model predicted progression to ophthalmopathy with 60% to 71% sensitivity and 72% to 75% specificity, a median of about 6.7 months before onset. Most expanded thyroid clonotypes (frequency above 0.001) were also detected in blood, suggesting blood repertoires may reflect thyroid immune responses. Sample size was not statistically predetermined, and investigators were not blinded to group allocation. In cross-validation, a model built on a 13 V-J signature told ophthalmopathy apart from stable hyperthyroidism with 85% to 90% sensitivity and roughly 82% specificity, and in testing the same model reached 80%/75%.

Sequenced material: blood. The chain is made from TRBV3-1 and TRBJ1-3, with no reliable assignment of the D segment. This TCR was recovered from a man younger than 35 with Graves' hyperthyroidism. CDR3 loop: CASSQDRSVSGNTIYF. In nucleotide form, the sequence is TGTGCCAGCAGCCAAGATCGGTCGGTCTCTGGAAACACCATATATTTT.